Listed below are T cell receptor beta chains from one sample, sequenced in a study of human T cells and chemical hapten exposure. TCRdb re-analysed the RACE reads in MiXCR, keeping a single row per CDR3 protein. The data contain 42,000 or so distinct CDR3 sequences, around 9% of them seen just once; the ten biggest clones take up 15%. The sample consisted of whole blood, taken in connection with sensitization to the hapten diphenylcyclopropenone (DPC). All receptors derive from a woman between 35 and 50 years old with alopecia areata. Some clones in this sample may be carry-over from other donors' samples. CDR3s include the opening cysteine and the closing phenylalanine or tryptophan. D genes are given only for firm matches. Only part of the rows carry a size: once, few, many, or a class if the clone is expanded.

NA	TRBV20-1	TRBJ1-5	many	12	CSTRTGNQPQHF	TGCAGTACTAGGACGGGGAATCAGCCCCAGCATTTT
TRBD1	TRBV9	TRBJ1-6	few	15	CASSVGGTGISPLHF	TGTGCCAGCAGCGTAGGTGGGACAGGCATTTCACCCCTCCACTTT
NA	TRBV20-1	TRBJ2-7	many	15	CSARISQTSSYEQYF	TGCAGTGCTAGGATTTCACAGACCTCATCCTACGAGCAGTACTTC
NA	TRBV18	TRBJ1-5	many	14	CASSRGASNQPQHF	TGTGCCAGCTCCCGGGGGGCGAGCAATCAGCCCCAGCATTTT
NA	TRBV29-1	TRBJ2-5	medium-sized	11	CSTQTGETQYF	TGCAGCACCCAAACAGGAGAGACCCAGTACTTC
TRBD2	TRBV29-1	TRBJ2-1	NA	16	CSVDSPASGGKNEQFF	TGCAGCGTTGATTCCCCCGCTAGCGGGGGGAAAAATGAGCAGTTCTTC
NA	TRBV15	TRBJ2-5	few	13	CATSRGLQETQYF	TGTGCCACCTCTAGGGGACTTCAAGAGACCCAGTACTTC
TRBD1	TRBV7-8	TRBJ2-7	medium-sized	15	CASSLDRGSSYEQYF	TGTGCCAGCAGCCTCGACAGGGGTAGCTCCTACGAGCAGTACTTC
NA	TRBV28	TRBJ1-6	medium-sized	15	CASSGFTGYNSPLHF	TGTGCCAGCAGCGGCTTCACAGGGTATAATTCACCCCTCCACTTT
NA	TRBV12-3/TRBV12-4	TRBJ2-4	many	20	CASSLSNSLLGAIAKNIQYF	TGTGCCAGCAGTCTCAGTAACAGTCTATTGGGGGCCATAGCCAAAAACATTCAGTACTTC